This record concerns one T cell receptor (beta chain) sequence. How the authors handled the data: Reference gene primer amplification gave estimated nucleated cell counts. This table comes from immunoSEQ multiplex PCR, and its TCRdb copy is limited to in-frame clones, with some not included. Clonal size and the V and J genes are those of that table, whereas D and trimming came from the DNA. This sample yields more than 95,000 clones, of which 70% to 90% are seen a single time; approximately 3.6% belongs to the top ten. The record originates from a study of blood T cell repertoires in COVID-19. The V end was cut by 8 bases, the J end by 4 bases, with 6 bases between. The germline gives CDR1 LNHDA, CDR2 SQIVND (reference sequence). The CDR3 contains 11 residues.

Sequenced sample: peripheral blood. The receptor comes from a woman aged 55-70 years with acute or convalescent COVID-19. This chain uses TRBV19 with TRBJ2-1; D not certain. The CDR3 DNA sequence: TGTGCCAGTGGAGAGTACAATGAGCAGTTCTTC. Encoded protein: CASGEYNEQFF. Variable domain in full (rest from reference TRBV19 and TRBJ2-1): DGGITQSPKYLFRKEGQNVTLSCEQNLNHDAMYWYRQDPGQGLRLIYYSQIVNDFQKGDIAEGYSVSREKKESFPLTVTSAQKNPTAFYLCASGEYNEQFFGPGTRLTVL.